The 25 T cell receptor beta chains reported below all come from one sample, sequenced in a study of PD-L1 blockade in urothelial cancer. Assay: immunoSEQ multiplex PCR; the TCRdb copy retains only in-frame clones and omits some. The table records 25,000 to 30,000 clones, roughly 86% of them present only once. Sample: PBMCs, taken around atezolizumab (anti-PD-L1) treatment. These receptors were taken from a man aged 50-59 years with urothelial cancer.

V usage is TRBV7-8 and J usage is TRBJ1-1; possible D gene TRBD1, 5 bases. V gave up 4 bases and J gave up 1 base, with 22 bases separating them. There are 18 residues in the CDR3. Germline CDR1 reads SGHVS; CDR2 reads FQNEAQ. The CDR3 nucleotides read TGTGCCAGCAGCTCTACCCCCTTCGTACAGGTAACGAACACTGAAGCTTTCTTT. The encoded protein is CASSSTPFVQVTNTEAFF. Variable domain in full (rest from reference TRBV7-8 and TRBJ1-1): GAGVSQSPRYKVAKRGQDVALRCDPISGHVSLFWYQQALGQGPEFLTYFQNEAQLDKSGLPSDRFFAERPEGSVSTLKIQRTQQEDSAVYLCASSSTPFVQVTNTEAFFGQGTRLTVV.

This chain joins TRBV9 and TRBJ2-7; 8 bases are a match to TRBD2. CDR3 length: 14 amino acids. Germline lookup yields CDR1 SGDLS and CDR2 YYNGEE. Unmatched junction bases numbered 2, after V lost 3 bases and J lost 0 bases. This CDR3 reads CASSAAGDSYEQYF. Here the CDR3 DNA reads TGTGCCAGCAGCGCAGCGGGAGACTCCTACGAGCAGTACTTC.

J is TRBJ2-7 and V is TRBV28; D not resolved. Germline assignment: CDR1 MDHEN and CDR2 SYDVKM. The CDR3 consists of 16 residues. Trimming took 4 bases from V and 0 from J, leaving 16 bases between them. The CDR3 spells CASSSFAVSSSYEQYF. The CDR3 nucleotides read TGTGCCAGCAGTTCTTTCGCAGTTTCAAGCTCCTACGAGCAGTACTTC.

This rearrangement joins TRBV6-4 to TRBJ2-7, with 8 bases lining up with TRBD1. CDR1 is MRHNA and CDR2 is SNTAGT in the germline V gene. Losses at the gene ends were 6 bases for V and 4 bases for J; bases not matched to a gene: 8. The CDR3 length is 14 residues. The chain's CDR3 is CASSPKTGAYEQYF. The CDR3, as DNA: TGTGCCAGCAGCCCAAAGACAGGGGCATACGAGCAGTACTTC.

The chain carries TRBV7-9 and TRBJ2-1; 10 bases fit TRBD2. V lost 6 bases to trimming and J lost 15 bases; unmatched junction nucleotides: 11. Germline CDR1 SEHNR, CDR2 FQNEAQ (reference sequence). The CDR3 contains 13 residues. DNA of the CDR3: TGTGCCAGCAGACCTCCTAGCGGGGGTCATGGGTTCTTC. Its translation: CASRPPSGGHGFF.

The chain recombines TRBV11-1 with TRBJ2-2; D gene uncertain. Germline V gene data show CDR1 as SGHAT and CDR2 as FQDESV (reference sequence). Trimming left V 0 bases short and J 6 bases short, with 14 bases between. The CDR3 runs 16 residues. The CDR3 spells CASSLANGALAGELFF. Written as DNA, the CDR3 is TGTGCCAGCAGCTTAGCGAACGGCGCCCTAGCCGGGGAGCTGTTTTTT.

CDR3 protein: CASTPREGWGGYTF. DNA for the CDR3: TGTGCCAGCACCCCAAGGGAGGGGTGGGGTGGCTACACCTTC. The rearrangement joins TRBV27 to TRBJ1-2; perhaps TRBD1 as D (5 bases). Per the germline V gene, CDR1 is MNHEY and CDR2 is SMNVEV (reference sequence). The length of the CDR3 is 14 residues. V lost 7 bases to trimming and J lost 7 bases, with 19 bases between them.

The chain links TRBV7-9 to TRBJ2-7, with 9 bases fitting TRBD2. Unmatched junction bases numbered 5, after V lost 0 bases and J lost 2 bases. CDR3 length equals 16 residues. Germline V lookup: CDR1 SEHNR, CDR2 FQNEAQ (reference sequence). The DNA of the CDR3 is TGTGCCAGCAGCTTAGCGCTTAGCGGGGGACCCTACGAGCAGTACTTC. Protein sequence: CASSLALSGGPYEQYF.

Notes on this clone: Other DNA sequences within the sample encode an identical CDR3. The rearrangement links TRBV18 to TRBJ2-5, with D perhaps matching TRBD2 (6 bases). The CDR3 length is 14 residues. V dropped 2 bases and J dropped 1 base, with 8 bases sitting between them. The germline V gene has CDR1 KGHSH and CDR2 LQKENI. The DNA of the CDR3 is TGTGCCAGCTCACCAATTAGCGGCCAAGAGACCCAGTACTTC. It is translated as CASSPISGQETQYF.

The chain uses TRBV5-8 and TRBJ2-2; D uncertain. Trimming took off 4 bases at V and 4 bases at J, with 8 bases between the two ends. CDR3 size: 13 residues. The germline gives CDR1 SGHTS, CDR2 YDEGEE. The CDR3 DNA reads TGTGCCAGCAGCAACTTCACCACCGGGGAGCTGTTTTTT. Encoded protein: CASSNFTTGELFF.

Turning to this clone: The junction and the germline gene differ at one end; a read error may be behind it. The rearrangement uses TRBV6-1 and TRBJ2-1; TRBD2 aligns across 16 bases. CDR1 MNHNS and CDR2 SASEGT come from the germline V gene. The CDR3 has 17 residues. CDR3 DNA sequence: TGTGCCAGCAGTAAAGCCGGGACTAGCGGGGGGGGGAATGAGCAGTTCTTC. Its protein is CASSKAGTSGGGNEQFF.

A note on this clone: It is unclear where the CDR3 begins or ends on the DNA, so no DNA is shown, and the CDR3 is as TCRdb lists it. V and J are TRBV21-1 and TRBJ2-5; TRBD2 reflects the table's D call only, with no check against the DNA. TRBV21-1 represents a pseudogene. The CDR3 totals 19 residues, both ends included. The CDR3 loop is CASSKVARGSGKAGETQYF.

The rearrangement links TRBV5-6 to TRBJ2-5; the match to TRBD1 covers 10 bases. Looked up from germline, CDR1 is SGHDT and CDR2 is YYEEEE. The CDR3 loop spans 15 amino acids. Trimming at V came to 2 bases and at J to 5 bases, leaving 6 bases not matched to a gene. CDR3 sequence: CASSLTGQGSETQYF. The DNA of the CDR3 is TGTGCCAGCAGCTTAACGGGACAGGGGTCGGAGACCCAGTACTTC.

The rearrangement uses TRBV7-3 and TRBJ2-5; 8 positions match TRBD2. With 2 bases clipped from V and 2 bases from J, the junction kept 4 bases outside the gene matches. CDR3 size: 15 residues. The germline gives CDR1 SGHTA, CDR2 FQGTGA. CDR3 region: CASSLSGGVQETQYF. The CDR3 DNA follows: TGTGCCAGCAGCTTATCCGGGGGGGTACAAGAGACCCAGTACTTC.

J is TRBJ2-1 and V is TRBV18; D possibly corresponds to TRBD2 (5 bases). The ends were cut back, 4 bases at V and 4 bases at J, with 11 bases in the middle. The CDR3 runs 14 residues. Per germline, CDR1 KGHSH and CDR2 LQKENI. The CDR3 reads CASSLASVYNEQFF. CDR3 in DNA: TGTGCCAGCTCACTAGCGTCCGTTTACAATGAGCAGTTCTTC.

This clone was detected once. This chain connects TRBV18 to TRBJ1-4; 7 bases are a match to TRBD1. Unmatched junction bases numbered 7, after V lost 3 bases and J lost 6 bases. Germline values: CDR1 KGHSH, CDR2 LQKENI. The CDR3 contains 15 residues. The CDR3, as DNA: TGTGCCAGCTCACCCATACAGGGGATCGATGAAAAACTGTTTTTT. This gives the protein CASSPIQGIDEKLFF.

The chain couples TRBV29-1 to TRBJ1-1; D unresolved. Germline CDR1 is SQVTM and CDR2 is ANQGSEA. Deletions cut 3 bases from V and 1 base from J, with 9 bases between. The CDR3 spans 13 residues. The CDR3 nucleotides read TGCAGCGTTGAGAATGGAGGGAACACTGAAGCTTTCTTT. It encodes CSVENGGNTEAFF.

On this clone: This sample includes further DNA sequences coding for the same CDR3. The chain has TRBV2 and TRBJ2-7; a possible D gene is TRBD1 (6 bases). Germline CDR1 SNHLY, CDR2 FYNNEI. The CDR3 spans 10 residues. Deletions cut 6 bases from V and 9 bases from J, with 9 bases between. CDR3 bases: TGTGCCAGCAGAGGACAGAGGCAGTACTTC. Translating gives CASRGQRQYF. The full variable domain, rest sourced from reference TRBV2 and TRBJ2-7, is EPEVTQTPSHQVTQMGQEVILRCVPISNHLYFYWYRQILGQKVEFLVSFYNNEISEKSEIFDDQFSVERPDGSNFTLKIRSTKLEDSAMYFCASRGQRQYFGPGTRLTVT.

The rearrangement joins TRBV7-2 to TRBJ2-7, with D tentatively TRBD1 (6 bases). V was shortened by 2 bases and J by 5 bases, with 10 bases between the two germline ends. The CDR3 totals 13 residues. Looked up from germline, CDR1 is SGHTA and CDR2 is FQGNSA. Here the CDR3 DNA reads TGTGCCAGCAGCTTAACAGGGTTAAACGAGCAGTACTTC. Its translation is CASSLTGLNEQYF.

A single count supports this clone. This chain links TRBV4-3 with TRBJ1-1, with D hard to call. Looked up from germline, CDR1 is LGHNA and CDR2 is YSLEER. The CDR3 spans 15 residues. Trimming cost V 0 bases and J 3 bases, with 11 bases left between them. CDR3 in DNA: TGCGCCAGCAGCCAAGAGGACTCACGGTACACTGAAGCTTTCTTT. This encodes CASSQEDSRYTEAFF.

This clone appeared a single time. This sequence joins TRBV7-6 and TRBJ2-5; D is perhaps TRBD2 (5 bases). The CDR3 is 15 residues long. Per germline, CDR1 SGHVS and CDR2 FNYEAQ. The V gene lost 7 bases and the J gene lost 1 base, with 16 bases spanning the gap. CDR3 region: CASTTRVLGQETQYF. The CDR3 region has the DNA TGTGCCAGCACCACGCGGGTTTTGGGCCAAGAGACCCAGTACTTC.

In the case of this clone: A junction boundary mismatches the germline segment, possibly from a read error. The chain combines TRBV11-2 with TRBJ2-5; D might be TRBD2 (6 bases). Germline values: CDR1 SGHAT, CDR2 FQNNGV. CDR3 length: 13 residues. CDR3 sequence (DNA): TGTGCCAGCAGCTTAGATCATTGGAGGGGCGCGGACTTC. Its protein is CASSLDHWRGADF.

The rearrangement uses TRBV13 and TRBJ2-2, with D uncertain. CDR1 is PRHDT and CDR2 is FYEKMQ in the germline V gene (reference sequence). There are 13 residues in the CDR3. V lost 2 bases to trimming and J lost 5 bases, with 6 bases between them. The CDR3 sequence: CASSLSETGELFF. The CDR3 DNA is TGTGCCAGCAGCTTATCCGAGACCGGGGAGCTGTTTTTT.

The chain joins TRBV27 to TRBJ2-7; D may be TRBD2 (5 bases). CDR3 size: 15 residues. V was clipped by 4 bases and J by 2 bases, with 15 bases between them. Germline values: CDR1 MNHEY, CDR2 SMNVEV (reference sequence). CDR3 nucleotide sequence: TGTGCCAGCAGTTATTATGGAAGAGGGACCTACGAGCAGTACTTC. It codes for CASSYYGRGTYEQYF.

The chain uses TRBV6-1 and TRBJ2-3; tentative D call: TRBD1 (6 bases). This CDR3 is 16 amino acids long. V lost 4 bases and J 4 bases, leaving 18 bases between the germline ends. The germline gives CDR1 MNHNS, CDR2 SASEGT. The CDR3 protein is CASSGRNRDRADTQYF. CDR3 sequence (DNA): TGTGCCAGCAGTGGAAGGAACAGGGACCGCGCAGATACGCAGTATTTT.